A single T cell receptor (beta chain) is shown here with its context. This sample was taken from a study of blood T cell repertoires in COVID-19. Whole-study context: Specimens from acute and convalescent COVID-19 originated in the United States, Italy and Spain. T cells, B-cell-depleted T cells, or PBMCs supplied cDNA or gDNA.

Losses at the gene ends were 3 bases for V and 10 bases for J; bases not matched to a gene: 8. CDR1 and CDR2 (germline): MNHNS, SASEGT. The CDR3 length is 13 residues. Per the original methods: Estimation of nucleated cell counts relied on the amplification of reference gene primers. The assay was immunoSEQ multiplex PCR, and TCRdb's table has in-frame clones only and misses some. V and J calls and clone size are those listed in that table; D and trimming were worked out from the DNA. The sample lists 150,000 to 200,000 clones, roughly 86% occurring once. The chain has TRBV6-1 and TRBJ1-2; 7 positions agree with TRBD1. This clonotype was sampled from a woman in her 50s with acute or convalescent COVID-19. The sequencing input was peripheral blood. The CDR3 is CASSETGTADYTF. For the CDR3, the DNA is TGTGCCAGCAGTGAGACCGGGACAGCTGACTACACCTTC.